A selection of T cell receptor beta chains follows, all from one sample in a study of T-cell memory formation after mild COVID-19. TCRdb re-called the 5' RACE reads through MiXCR, storing one row per CDR3 protein. Counted here are about 140,000 distinct CDR3 sequences, roughly 15% occurring once; the ten biggest clones make up roughly 15%. Sequencing was performed on PBMCs or a T cell subset sorted from them (not recorded which). The source is an adult woman who had mild COVID-19 (a few samples of this study predate the infection). Cell type and time point are not known. Each CDR3 is given with its conserved first and last residue. D genes are given only for firm matches. Size values are once, few and many counts, or a class for expanded clones, and some rows have none.

TRBJ1-1 TRBV12-3/TRBV12-4 NA 13 NA CASRYREFTEAFF TGTGCCAGCAGGTACAGGGAATTCACTGAAGCTTTCTTT
TRBJ2-1 TRBV11-2 NA 14 TRBD2 CASKLAGGRNEQFF TGTGCCAGCAAGCTAGCGGGGGGGCGTAATGAGCAGTTCTTC
TRBJ2-1 TRBV7-9 few 15 TRBD1 CASSLDRGGFHEQFF TGTGCCAGCAGCCTCGACAGGGGAGGATTTCATGAGCAGTTCTTC
TRBJ2-5 TRBV6-5 NA 13 NA CASTKWGEEIQYF TGTGCCAGCACTAAGTGGGGCGAAGAGATCCAGTACTTC
TRBJ2-1 TRBV15 NA 18 NA CATSRDLWWPQGDNQQFF TGTGCCACCAGCAGAGATCTATGGTGGCCTCAAGGCGACAATCAGCAGTTCTTC
TRBJ1-5 TRBV6-6 many 16 NA CASSYYGEIGNQPQHF TGTGCCAGCAGTTACTACGGAGAGATAGGGAATCAGCCCCAGCATTTT
TRBJ2-7 TRBV4-2 many 14 TRBD1 CASSLDRGAREQYF TGTGCCAGCAGCCTTGACAGGGGGGCACGAGAGCAGTACTTC
TRBJ2-7 TRBV6-5 NA 15 TRBD1 CASSGSGTGTYEQYF TGTGCCAGCAGTGGTTCGGGGACAGGGACCTACGAGCAGTACTTC
TRBJ2-3 TRBV6-6 few 15 TRBD2 CASQQREGRTDTQYF TGTGCCAGCCAACAGCGGGAGGGGCGGACAGATACGCAGTATTTT
TRBJ2-7 TRBV7-9 NA 14 NA CASSDDRLSYEQYF TGTGCCAGCAGCGACGACAGGCTCTCCTACGAGCAGTACTTC
TRBJ2-1 TRBV25-1 few 11 NA CASSFLHEQFF TGTGCCAGCAGTTTCCTGCATGAGCAGTTCTTC
TRBJ2-1 TRBV12-3/TRBV12-4 NA 14 NA CASSSPFHYPRQFF TGTGCCAGCAGTTCACCCTTCCACTACCCAAGGCAGTTCTTC
TRBJ1-1 TRBV7-9 many 12 TRBD1 CASRGTGTEAFF TGTGCCAGCAGGGGGACAGGCACTGAAGCTTTCTTT
TRBJ2-2 TRBV5-1 few 15 NA CASSLRQTNTGELFF TGCGCCAGCAGCTTGAGGCAGACCAACACCGGGGAGCTGTTTTTT
TRBJ2-2 TRBV5-1 NA 15 TRBD2 CDSSGLAGRTGELFF TGCGACAGCAGTGGACTAGCGGGGCGCACCGGGGAGCTGTTTTTT
TRBJ2-7 TRBV3-1 few 14 NA CASSQDRVSGEQYF TGTGCCAGCAGCCAAGATCGAGTCTCTGGCGAGCAGTACTTC
TRBJ1-2 TRBV11-3 NA 12 NA CDTPSGGDGYTF TGTGACACTCCGTCGGGAGGGGATGGCTACACCTTC
TRBJ1-2 TRBV3-1 NA 13 NA CASSLSQNYGYTF TGTGCCAGCAGCCTTTCCCAAAACTATGGCTACACCTTC
TRBJ2-5 TRBV4-1 NA 16 TRBD2 CASSQGTSGGQETQYF TGCGCCAGCAGCCAGGGGACTAGCGGGGGGCAAGAGACCCAGTACTTC
TRBJ2-7 TRBV4-2 few 15 NA CASSRDNRALYEQYF TGTGCCAGCAGCCGAGATAACAGGGCGTTGTACGAGCAGTACTTC
TRBJ2-3 TRBV5-5 few 13 NA CASRPQGGDTQYF TGTGCCAGCAGGCCCCAGGGGGGAGATACGCAGTATTTT
TRBJ2-1 TRBV25-1 NA 15 NA CASSEYGTGETIWVF TGTGCCAGCAGTGAATATGGGACGGGCGAGACCATTTGGGTCTTC
TRBJ2-1 TRBV5-1 few 13 TRBD1 CASSGQVDDEQFF TGCGCCAGCAGCGGACAGGTCGACGATGAGCAGTTCTTC
TRBJ2-7 TRBV1 NA 16 NA CTSSQETRQSPYEQYF TGCACCAGCAGCCAAGAAACGCGCCAGTCCCCCTACGAGCAGTACTTC
TRBJ2-2 TRBV20-1 NA 15 TRBD1 CSGIQGARDTGELFF TGCAGTGGAATCCAGGGGGCGCGGGACACCGGGGAGCTGTTTTTT
TRBJ2-7 TRBV4-1 NA 16 TRBD2 CASSQEGTSGIYEQYF TGCGCCAGCAGCCAGGAAGGAACTAGCGGGATTTACGAGCAGTACTTC
TRBJ2-7 TRBV20-1 few 14 NA CSARDRLVSYEQYF TGCAGTGCTAGAGATCGACTAGTCTCCTACGAGCAGTACTTC
TRBJ2-3 TRBV19 NA 14 NA CASSMEGATDTQYF TGTGCCAGTAGTATGGAGGGAGCGACAGATACGCAGTATTTT
TRBJ2-2 TRBV6-5 few 13 NA CASSYGDTGELFF TGTGCCAGCAGTTACGGTGACACCGGGGAGCTGTTTTTT
TRBJ2-2 TRBV10-3 few 12 NA CASRDTTGELFF TGTGCCTCACGGGACACCACCGGGGAGCTGTTTTTT
TRBJ2-3 TRBV5-1 NA 15 NA CASSLWGGSTDTQYF TGCGCCAGCAGCTTGTGGGGGGGCAGCACAGATACGCAGTATTTT
TRBJ2-5 TRBV24-1 few 19 TRBD2 CATSGRVRGLAGTQETQYF TGTGCCACCAGTGGCCGCGTTCGGGGACTAGCGGGAACACAAGAGACCCAGTACTTC
TRBJ2-7 TRBV19 few 13 NA CASSVQISYEQYF TGTGCCAGTAGTGTTCAGATCTCCTACGAGCAGTACTTC
TRBJ2-5 TRBV12-3/TRBV12-4 few 14 TRBD1 CASSADRGQETQYF TGTGCCAGCAGTGCGGACAGGGGCCAAGAGACCCAGTACTTC
TRBJ2-1 TRBV4-1 many 13 NA CASSHPFYNEQFF TGCGCCAGCAGCCACCCTTTCTACAATGAGCAGTTCTTC
TRBJ2-7 TRBV5-1 few 16 TRBD1 CASSFIEGQSYYEQYF TGCGCCAGCAGCTTTATCGAGGGACAGTCCTACTACGAGCAGTACTTC
TRBJ2-1 TRBV9 few 14 NA CASSLAESRGEQFF TGTGCCAGCAGCCTAGCAGAAAGTAGGGGTGAGCAGTTCTTC
TRBJ1-5 TRBV3-1 NA 12 NA CASSQVNQPQHF TGTGCCAGCAGCCAAGTCAATCAGCCCCAGCATTTT
TRBJ2-1 TRBV12-3/TRBV12-4 NA 16 TRBD2 CASHQPASGGPGEQFF TGTGCCAGCCATCAGCCGGCTAGCGGGGGCCCAGGGGAGCAGTTCTTC
TRBJ2-2 TRBV4-3 NA 17 TRBD1 CASSQISGGGYTGELFF TGCGCCAGCAGCCAGATCTCAGGGGGCGGCTACACCGGGGAGCTGTTTTTT
TRBJ1-2 TRBV24-1 few 12 NA CATSDWSDGYTF TGTGCCACCAGTGATTGGAGTGATGGCTACACCTTC
TRBJ1-2 TRBV2 few 10 NA CASSPGRTHF TGTGCCAGCAGTCCGGGACGGACTCACTTC
TRBJ2-3 TRBV6-4 few 16 TRBD2 CASSEWGTSRTDTQYF TGTGCCAGCAGTGAATGGGGGACTAGTCGCACAGATACGCAGTATTTT
TRBJ2-3 TRBV28 few 16 TRBD2 CASSLPTSGSSDTQYF TGTGCCAGCAGTTTGCCGACTAGCGGGAGCTCAGATACGCAGTATTTT
TRBJ2-2 TRBV24-1 few 17 NA CATSDRGHRLNTGELFF TGTGCCACCAGTGATAGGGGACACCGACTGAACACCGGGGAGCTGTTTTTT
TRBJ1-1 TRBV4-1 few 17 NA CASSQDSSTGSGTEAFF TGCGCCAGCAGCCAAGACTCGTCTACAGGGTCGGGTACTGAAGCTTTCTTT
TRBJ2-1 TRBV7-6 NA 19 TRBD2 CASSRTYWTSGTVGNEQFF TGTGCCAGCAGCAGAACTTATTGGACTAGCGGGACCGTAGGAAATGAGCAGTTCTTC
TRBJ2-2 TRBV7-2 few 18 TRBD1 CASSPPDRDSFSTGELFF TGTGCCAGCAGCCCCCCCGACAGGGATAGTTTTAGCACCGGGGAGCTGTTTTTT
TRBJ2-1 TRBV28 many 12 NA CASSLLGLSQFF TGTGCCAGCAGTTTATTGGGTTTATCCCAGTTCTTC
TRBJ1-6 TRBV20-1 NA 13 TRBD1 CSARADRNSPLHF TGCAGTGCTAGAGCGGACAGGAATTCACCCCTCCACTTT
TRBJ1-2 TRBV29-1 few 13 TRBD1 CSVATGTNYGYTF TGCAGCGTCGCGACAGGGACTAACTATGGCTACACCTTC